The entry that follows covers one T cell receptor beta chain sequence. The antigen remains undetermined. The data were taken from a study of identical twins. Regarding the study as a whole: These conclusions were based on statistical analysis (cross-sectional, not following the same donors). Invariant T cells like MAIT and iNKT could partly confound the zero-insertion analyses.

The cDNA had a unique molecular identifier and a template-switch universal primer site. TCRdb recomputed calls from the 5' RACE reads with MiXCR, one row per CDR3 protein. Here the sample spans hundreds of thousands of distinct CDR3 sequences, 5.5% to 7.5% being singletons. The CDR3 totals 16 residues. The germline V gene has CDR1 DFQATT and CDR2 SNEGSKA (reference sequence). With 0 bases clipped from V and 4 bases from J, the junction kept 7 bases outside the gene matches. This sequence was found in a man between 18 and 35 years old in good health. The sequenced sample was naive T cells sorted from blood. This rearrangement joins TRBV20-1 to TRBJ2-3, with TRBD2 identical over 10 bases. The CDR3 DNA follows: TGCAGTGCTAGAGATGCGGCTAGCGGGAGACCAGATACGCAGTATTTT. Its translation: CSARDAASGRPDTQYF.